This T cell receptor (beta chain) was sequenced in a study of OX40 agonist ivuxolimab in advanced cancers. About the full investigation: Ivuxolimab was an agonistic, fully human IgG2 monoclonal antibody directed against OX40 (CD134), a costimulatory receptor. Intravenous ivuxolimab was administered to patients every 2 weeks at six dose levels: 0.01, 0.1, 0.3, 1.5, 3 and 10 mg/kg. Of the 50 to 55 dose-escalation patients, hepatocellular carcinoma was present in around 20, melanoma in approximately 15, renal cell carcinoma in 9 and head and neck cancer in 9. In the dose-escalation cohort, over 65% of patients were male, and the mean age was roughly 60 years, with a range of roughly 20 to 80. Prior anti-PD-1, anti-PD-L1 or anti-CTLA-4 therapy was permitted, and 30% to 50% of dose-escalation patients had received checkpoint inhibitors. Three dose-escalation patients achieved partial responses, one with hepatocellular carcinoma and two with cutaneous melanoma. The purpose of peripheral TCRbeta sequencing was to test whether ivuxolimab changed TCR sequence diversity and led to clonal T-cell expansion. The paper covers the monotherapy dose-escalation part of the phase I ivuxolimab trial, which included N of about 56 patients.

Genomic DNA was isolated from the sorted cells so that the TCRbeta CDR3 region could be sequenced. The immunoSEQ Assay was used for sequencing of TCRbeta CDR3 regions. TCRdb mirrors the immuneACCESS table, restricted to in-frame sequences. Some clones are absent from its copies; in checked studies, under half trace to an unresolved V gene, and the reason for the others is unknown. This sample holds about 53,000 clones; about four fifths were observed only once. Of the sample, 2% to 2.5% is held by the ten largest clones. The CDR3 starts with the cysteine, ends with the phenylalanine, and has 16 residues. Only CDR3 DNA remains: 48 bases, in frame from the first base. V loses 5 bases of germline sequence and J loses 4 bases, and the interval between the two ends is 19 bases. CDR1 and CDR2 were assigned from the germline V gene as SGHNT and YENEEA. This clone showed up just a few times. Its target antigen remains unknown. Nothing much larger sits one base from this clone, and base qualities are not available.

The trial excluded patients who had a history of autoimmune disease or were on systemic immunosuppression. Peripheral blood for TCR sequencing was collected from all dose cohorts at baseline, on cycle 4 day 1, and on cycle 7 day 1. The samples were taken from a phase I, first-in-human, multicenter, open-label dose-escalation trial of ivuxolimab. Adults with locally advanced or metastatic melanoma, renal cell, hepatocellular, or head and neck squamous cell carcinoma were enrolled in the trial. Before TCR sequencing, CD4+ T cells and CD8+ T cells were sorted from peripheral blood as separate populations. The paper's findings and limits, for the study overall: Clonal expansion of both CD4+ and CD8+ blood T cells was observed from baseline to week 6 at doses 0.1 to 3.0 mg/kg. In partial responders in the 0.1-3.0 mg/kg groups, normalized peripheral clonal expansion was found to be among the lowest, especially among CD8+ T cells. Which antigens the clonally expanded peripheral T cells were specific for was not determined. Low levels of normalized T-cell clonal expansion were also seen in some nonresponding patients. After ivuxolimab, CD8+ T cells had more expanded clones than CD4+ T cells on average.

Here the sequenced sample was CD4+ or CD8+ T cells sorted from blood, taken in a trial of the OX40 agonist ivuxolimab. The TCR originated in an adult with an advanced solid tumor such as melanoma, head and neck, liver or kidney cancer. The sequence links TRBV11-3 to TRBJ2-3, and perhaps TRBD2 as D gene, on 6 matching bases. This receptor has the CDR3 CASSIGTGRGADTQYF. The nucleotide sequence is TGTGCCAGCAGCATCGGGACCGGGAGAGGGGCAGATACGCAGTATTTT.